What follows are 10 T cell receptor beta chains derived from one specimen sequenced in a study of OX40 agonist ivuxolimab in advanced cancers. Sequencing was performed with immunoSEQ multiplex PCR; in TCRdb, only in-frame clones are kept and a portion is missing. The table has about 96,000 clones, around 90% seen once. The sample here was CD4+ or CD8+ T cells sorted from blood, taken in a trial of the OX40 agonist ivuxolimab. The receptors derive from an adult with an advanced solid tumor such as melanoma, head and neck, liver or kidney cancer.

J is TRBJ2-7 and V is TRBV9, with 10 bases lining up with TRBD2. Germline V lookup: CDR1 SGDLS, CDR2 YYNGEE. Trimming at V came to 0 bases and at J to 4 bases, leaving 4 bases not matched to a gene. The CDR3 sequence is 15 residues long. CDR3 amino acids: CASSVAPSGRYEQYF. Here the CDR3 DNA reads TGTGCCAGCAGCGTAGCCCCTAGCGGGAGATACGAGCAGTACTTC.

This clone was seen more than once but under ten times. The CDR3 protein is CASSSLAGGPGEQYF. CDR3 bases: TGCGCCAGCAGCTCCCTAGCGGGAGGGCCCGGGGAGCAGTACTTC. This chain connects TRBV5-1 to TRBJ2-7; 12 nucleotides line up with TRBD2. This CDR3 has 15 residues. V gave up 3 bases and J gave up 7 bases; unmatched junction bases: 8. Germline V CDR1 and CDR2: SGHRS, YFSETQ.

The chain employs TRBV5-1 and TRBJ2-7, with 7 bases identical to TRBD1. The germline gives CDR1 SGHRS, CDR2 YFSETQ. This CDR3 is 14 amino acids long. V was pared by 0 bases and J by 3 bases, with 3 bases of the junction left unmatched. This CDR3 reads CASSLGQGVYEQYF. The CDR3, as DNA: TGCGCCAGCAGCTTGGGACAGGGAGTCTACGAGCAGTACTTC.

CDR3 sequence: CASSLGDFATDTQYF. The CDR3 DNA reads as TGCGCCAGCAGCTTGGGGGACTTCGCCACAGATACGCAGTATTTT. This chain connects TRBV5-1 to TRBJ2-3, with D perhaps TRBD2 (6 bases). Trimming took 0 bases from V and 2 from J, leaving 10 bases between them. The germline CDR1 and CDR2 sequences are SGHRS and YFSETQ. This CDR3 has 15 amino acids.

The DNA of the CDR3 is TGTGCCAGCAGCCGCGAGTTGAGAGATACGCAGTATTTT. Protein: CASSRELRDTQYF. V gene TRBV7-6 combines with J gene TRBJ2-3; D gene ambiguous. The CDR3 length is 13 residues. Germline CDR1 and CDR2: SGHVS and FNYEAQ. V lost 5 bases and J lost 5, with 11 bases in between.

This chain links TRBV5-1 with TRBJ2-5, with no clear D. The germline V gene encodes CDR1 SGHRS and CDR2 YFSETQ. The CDR3 extends over 12 amino acids. The germline V and J ends were trimmed by 1 base and 3 bases, with 4 bases remaining between them. In nucleotides, the CDR3 is TGCGCCAGCAGCTTGCCAGAAGAGACCCAGTACTTC. This gives the protein CASSLPEETQYF.

The chain carries TRBV5-5 and TRBJ1-5, with a possible D match to TRBD1 (5 bases). Per the germline V gene, CDR1 is SGHKS and CDR2 is YYEKEE (reference sequence). The CDR3 has 15 amino acids. V lost 1 base and J 2 bases, leaving 10 bases between the germline ends. In DNA, the CDR3 is TGTGCCAGCAGCTTGTGGGGGGGAGGCAATCAGCCCCAGCATTTT. Residues: CASSLWGGGNQPQHF.

This chain joins TRBV6-5 and TRBJ2-1; 8 bases fit TRBD2. V shed 3 bases, J shed 6 bases, and the junction held 7 bases outside the gene matches. Per germline, CDR1 MNHEY and CDR2 SVGAGI. This CDR3 has 15 amino acids. In DNA form, the CDR3 reads TGTGCCAGCAGTTATGACGGCGGGAGGAGCAATGAGCAGTTCTTC. It is translated as CASSYDGGRSNEQFF.

The DNA for the CDR3 is TGTGCCAGTAGTATAGATGGGGGCTACCTATACGAGCAGTTCTTC. Its translation is CASSIDGGYLYEQFF. The rearrangement uses TRBV19 and TRBJ2-1; weak D call: TRBD1 (6 bases). Germline assignment: CDR1 LNHDA and CDR2 SQIVND (reference sequence). V lost 0 bases, J lost 10 bases, and 16 bases lay in between. This CDR3 has 15 amino acids.

The rearrangement links TRBV11-3 to TRBJ2-1; D remains unclear. The V and J ends lost 3 bases and 10 bases respectively, with 16 bases between them. In germline, CDR1 is SGHNT, CDR2 YENEEA. The CDR3 has 14 amino acids. The CDR3 is CASSFTSASEEQFF. CDR3 coding DNA: TGTGCCAGCAGCTTTACCAGCGCGAGCGAGGAGCAGTTCTTC. Combining the CDR3 with reference TRBV11-3 and TRBJ2-1 gives the whole variable domain EAGVVQSPRYKIIEKKQPVAFWCNPISGHNTLYWYLQNLGQGPELLIRYENEEAVDDSQLPKDRFSAERLKGVDSTLKIQPAELGDSAVYLCASSFTSASEEQFFGPGTRLTVL.